Presented here are 5 T cell receptor beta chains from one specimen sequenced in a study of beta chain features in type 1 diabetes. Study-wide results and limits: TCRB CDR3s from Type 1 diabetes patients were moderately but significantly shorter in all four CD4+ subsets.

Antigen specificity for these receptors is unknown. The investigators reverse transcribed all of the isolated RNA, so they sequenced expressed TCRB transcripts. TCRdb's copy holds only in-frame clones and misses some; the assay was immunoSEQ multiplex PCR. Of about 340,000 clones listed, 9.3% are singletons. Sequences were obtained from central memory CD4+ T cells from blood. All receptors come from a man younger than 45 with type 1 diabetes.

The V gene is TRBV11-2, the J gene TRBJ2-1; 8 bases are shared with TRBD1. CDR3 size: 16 residues. Germline V lookup: CDR1 SGHAT, CDR2 FQNNGV. After removal of 5 bases from V and 4 bases from J, the junction contained 10 bases not matched to a gene. In DNA form, the CDR3 reads TGTGCCAGCAGCCCCGACAGGGGAGCATTATACAATGAGCAGTTCTTC. Its protein product is CASSPDRGALYNEQFF.

The chain couples TRBV18 to TRBJ2-7; TRBD1 matches 9 bases. Germline V CDR1 and CDR2: KGHSH, LQKENI. The CDR3 covers 15 residues. The ends lost 1 base at V and 3 bases at J; junction bases unmatched: 4. The CDR3: CASSPQGQGFYEQYF. For the CDR3, the DNA is TGTGCCAGCTCACCACAGGGACAGGGTTTCTACGAGCAGTACTTC.

This clone has only a few counts. A much larger clone lies a single base off, so this may be a read error. This chain connects TRBV27 to TRBJ2-5; 14 positions match TRBD2. Germline V lookup: CDR1 MNHEY, CDR2 SMNVEV (reference sequence). Trimming cost V 6 bases and J 1 base; bases outside gene matches: 7. This CDR3 has 17 amino acids. The CDR3 sequence: CASRLGLAGVGQETQYF. CDR3 DNA sequence: TGTGCCAGCAGGCTGGGACTAGCGGGGGTAGGCCAAGAGACCCAGTACTTC.

J is TRBJ1-5 and V is TRBV6-5; D is perhaps TRBD1 (5 bases). The CDR3 sequence is 14 residues long. Germline assignment: CDR1 MNHEY and CDR2 SVGAGI. Trimming removed 5 bases from V and 8 bases from J, with 16 bases in between. The CDR3 here is CASSGGVGIKPQHF. The CDR3 DNA follows: TGTGCCAGCAGTGGAGGGGTAGGCATCAAGCCCCAGCATTTT.

The V call is TRBV5-1, the J call TRBJ1-4, with no clear D. The germline gives CDR1 SGHRS, CDR2 YFSETQ. The CDR3 runs 14 residues. Trimming stripped 0 bases from V and 3 bases from J, with 6 bases between. The CDR3 loop is CASSLDSPNEKLFF. CDR3 DNA sequence: TGCGCCAGCAGCTTGGACAGCCCTAATGAAAAACTGTTTTTT.